The T cell receptor beta chain described here comes from a study of T cells after posttransplantation cyclophosphamide. General study points: Recipient CMV seropositivity and CMV reactivation strongly tracked TRB clonality. Later post-transplant blood repertoires were often dominated by donor CD8+ memory clones.

The J segment lost 2 bases and the V segment lost 3 bases, leaving 6 bases of the junction unmatched. This CDR3 is built from 15 residues. Germline CDR1 reads LNHDA; CDR2 reads SQIVND (reference sequence). Clones were sequenced by immunoSEQ multiplex PCR, and TCRdb holds only the in-frame ones, with some missing. The top ten hold roughly 2.9% of the sample, which has about 66,000 clones, just under 95% seen once. As regards this clone: Its antigen is not identified.

The V call is TRBV19, the J call TRBJ2-7; 8 nucleotides align to TRBD2. Sequences were obtained from PBMCs. The sequence was obtained from a woman in her thirties in good health and a related stem cell transplant donor. The CDR3 here is CASSIEAGEAYEQYF. DNA of the CDR3: TGTGCCAGTAGTATCGAAGCGGGGGAGGCCTACGAGCAGTACTTC.